The 8 T cell receptor beta chains in this list originate from one sample, sequenced in a study of cytomegalovirus exposure and HLA in healthy donors. Produced via immunoSEQ multiplex PCR; TCRdb's table is partial and in-frame only. Found here are nearly 200,000 clones, roughly 88% of them singletons; the top ten hold roughly 12%. Input material: PBMCs. The receptors stem from a woman in her twenties or thirties in good health and CMV-seropositive.

This rearrangement joins TRBV2 to TRBJ2-7; perhaps TRBD2 as D (5 bases). Germline V gives CDR1 SNHLY, CDR2 FYNNEI. This CDR3 has 14 residues. V lost 3 bases and J lost 1, with 10 bases in between. The CDR3 DNA follows: TGTGCCAGCAGTGAGCTTACTAGATCCTACGAGCAGTACTTC. Translating gives CASSELTRSYEQYF.

The CDR3 DNA sequence: TGTGCCAGCGGCTACGGGACAGGGAGGGAAAAACTGTTTTTT. This gives the protein CASGYGTGREKLFF. The chain recombines TRBV6-5 with TRBJ1-4; 9 bases line up with TRBD1. Germline CDR1 is MNHEY and CDR2 is SVGAGI. This CDR3 region has 14 residues. V trimming: 8 bases; J trimming: 8 bases; junction bases outside the gene matches: 9.

This chain links TRBV5-1 with TRBJ2-1; TRBD2 matches at 11 bases. Germline V lookup: CDR1 SGHRS, CDR2 YFSETQ. The CDR3 length is 15 residues. Trimming at V came to 3 bases and at J to 5 bases, leaving 4 bases not matched to a gene. The CDR3 reads CASSSGLADHNEQFF. In DNA form, the CDR3 reads TGCGCCAGCAGCTCGGGACTAGCGGATCACAATGAGCAGTTCTTC.

This clone was seen a single time. This sequence joins TRBV6-5 and TRBJ1-1, with 8 bases that match TRBD1. Trimming cost V 1 base and J 4 bases; bases outside gene matches: 5. This CDR3 contains 15 residues. Germline V CDR1 and CDR2: MNHEY, SVGAGI. CDR3 in amino acids: CASSYLTQGGTEAFF. The CDR3 DNA is TGTGCCAGCAGTTACTTAACACAGGGGGGCACTGAAGCTTTCTTT.

The chain couples TRBV28 to TRBJ1-1; D is ambiguous. V gave up 7 bases and J gave up 4 bases, with 7 bases separating them. Germline CDR1 MDHEN, CDR2 SYDVKM. This CDR3 has 11 residues. The CDR3 DNA reads as TGTGCCAGCACTGGAGGCACTGAAGCTTTCTTT. This encodes CASTGGTEAFF.

The chain is built from TRBV4-2 and TRBJ2-5; 10 nucleotides agree with TRBD2. Looked up from germline, CDR1 is LGHNA and CDR2 is YNFKEQ. V lost 1 base and J lost 4; bases outside the gene matches: 3. This CDR3 region has 15 residues. In DNA, the CDR3 is TGTGCCAGCAGCCAAGTTCGGACTAGCGGAGAGACCCAGTACTTC. It translates to CASSQVRTSGETQYF.

This chain links TRBV6-5 with TRBJ1-5, with 9 bases aligning to TRBD1. Trimming took 6 bases from V and 7 from J; bases not matched to a gene: 10. Germline V CDR1 and CDR2: MNHEY, SVGAGI. This CDR3 contains 15 residues. The CDR3 loop reads CASSSDRGIGQPQHF. CDR3 sequence (DNA): TGTGCCAGCAGCTCGGACAGGGGAATAGGACAGCCCCAGCATTTT.

This chain connects TRBV11-2 to TRBJ2-1; D is unclear. V was pared by 4 bases and J by 7 bases, with 11 bases between. CDR3 length: 13 amino acids. Germline lookup yields CDR1 SGHAT and CDR2 FQNNGV. The CDR3 sequence is CASSYEQWNEQFF. In DNA, the CDR3 is TGTGCCAGCAGCTACGAACAGTGGAATGAGCAGTTCTTC.